This record covers a single T cell receptor beta chain. As yet, its antigen is unknown. Naive CD45RA+ and memory CD45RA-negative subsets were split from CD4+ cells. This CDR3 has 17 amino acids. CDR1 and CDR2 (germline): SEHNR, FQNEAQ (reference sequence). J was trimmed by 2 bases and V by 5 bases; bases with no gene match: 12. These data originate in a study of shared clonotypes between healthy human individuals. The assay was immunoSEQ multiplex PCR, and TCRdb's table has in-frame clones only and misses some. This sample has about 1.5 million clones, with under 99% found just once. Study-level results: Among a handful of donors, roughly 5% of naive CD4 clonotypes were found in common. In having few donors, the study represented limited genetic and exposure-history diversity. Generation of non-shared clonotypes was less probable than generation of clonotypes shared by all four donors.

Sequencing was performed on naive CD4+ T cells sorted from blood. Indicated subset: CD45RA+ positively selected. V and J are TRBV7-9 and TRBJ2-3, with 8 bases matching TRBD1. The TCR was taken from a man aged 25-40 years in good health. CDR3 nucleotides: TGTGCCAGCAGCCAGAGGACAGGGATTGGGAACACAGATACGCAGTATTTT. It is translated as CASSQRTGIGNTDTQYF.